The 11 T cell receptor beta chains listed next were all sequenced from one sample in a study of OX40 agonist ivuxolimab in advanced cancers. Libraries were constructed by the immunoSEQ multiplex PCR assay. Imported from immuneACCESS, the table was reduced by TCRdb to in-frame sequences with V and J called. These copies leave out some clones; in studies compared against another copy, an unresolved V gene accounts for under half, and the cause of the remainder is not known. This sample gives about 100,000 clones in total; approximately 90% of them show up just once. The ten largest clones add up to roughly 0.15% of the sample. The sequencing used CD4+ or CD8+ T cells sorted from blood, collected in a trial of the OX40 agonist ivuxolimab. Source of these receptors: an adult with an advanced solid tumor such as melanoma, head and neck, liver or kidney cancer.

The gene calls are TRBV6-5 and TRBJ1-1, with unresolved D. Germline lookup yields CDR1 MNHEY and CDR2 SVGAGI. The CDR3 covers 13 residues. Trimming cost V 6 bases and J 1 base, with 9 bases left between them. DNA of the CDR3: TGTGCCAGCAGCAGACACACGAACACTGAAGCTTTCTTT. Encoded protein: CASSRHTNTEAFF.

The J gene is TRBJ2-7, the V gene TRBV9, with 7 positions matching TRBD1. V trimming: 4 bases; J trimming: 4 bases; junction bases outside the gene matches: 8. The CDR3 is 14 amino acids. Germline loops: CDR1 SGDLS, CDR2 YYNGEE. The CDR3 DNA reads TGTGCCAGCAGCAAGCGACAGGGCGTATACGAGCAGTACTTC. Translation: CASSKRQGVYEQYF.

The V call is TRBV11-2, the J call TRBJ2-2; 11 bases agree with TRBD2. Per the germline V gene, CDR1 is SGHAT and CDR2 is FQNNGV. J lost 6 bases, V lost 3 bases, and 6 bases had no gene match. The CDR3 loop spans 16 amino acids. The CDR3 region is CASSFRLAGPPGELFF. The CDR3 region has the DNA TGTGCCAGCAGCTTCAGACTAGCGGGGCCCCCCGGGGAGCTGTTTTTT.

The chain has TRBV29-1 and TRBJ2-1; a weak D match, TRBD1 (6 bases). The CDR3 length is 13 residues. Trimming removed 3 bases from V and 3 bases from J, with 9 bases in between. The germline V gene has CDR1 SQVTM and CDR2 ANQGSEA. For the CDR3, the DNA is TGCAGCGTTGAGGGACACCTCTACAATGAGCAGTTCTTC. It encodes CSVEGHLYNEQFF.

This clone was observed a single time. The J gene is TRBJ2-7, the V gene TRBV5-1; 9 bases match TRBD1. The CDR3 sequence is 15 residues long. Germline CDR1 and CDR2: SGHRS and YFSETQ. Unmatched junction bases numbered 7, after V lost 5 bases and J lost 1 base. Here the CDR3 reads CASSTHGQGSYEQYF. The CDR3 nucleotides are TGCGCCAGCAGTACCCATGGACAGGGGTCCTACGAGCAGTACTTC.

V usage is TRBV28 and J usage is TRBJ2-3, with 12 bases fitting TRBD1. Germline V gives CDR1 MDHEN, CDR2 SYDVKM. V was pared by 6 bases and J by 7 bases, with 5 bases of the junction left unmatched. CDR3 length: 14 residues. The CDR3: CASRAGTGGHTQYF. The CDR3 region has the DNA TGTGCCAGCAGGGCCGGGACAGGGGGCCATACGCAGTATTTT.

This chain connects TRBV6-1 to TRBJ2-2; D possibly corresponds to TRBD1 (5 bases). V lost 9 bases to trimming and J lost 7 bases, with 21 bases between them. Germline V CDR1 and CDR2: MNHNS, SASEGT. This CDR3 spans 15 amino acids. This CDR3 is CASRSTRQGSGELFF. In nucleotides, the CDR3 is TGTGCCAGTCGGTCCACCCGGCAGGGCAGCGGGGAGCTGTTTTTT.

V and J are TRBV2 and TRBJ2-3; D is undetermined. Germline V CDR1 and CDR2: SNHLY, FYNNEI. This CDR3 has 14 amino acids. The germline V and J ends were trimmed by 3 bases and 9 bases, with 16 bases remaining between them. CDR3 region: CASSEVSSDGTQYF. For the CDR3, the DNA is TGTGCCAGCAGTGAGGTCTCTAGTGACGGAACGCAGTATTTT. The full variable domain, its missing parts supplied by reference TRBV2 and TRBJ2-3, is EPEVTQTPSHQVTQMGQEVILRCVPISNHLYFYWYRQILGQKVEFLVSFYNNEISEKSEIFDDQFSVERPDGSNFTLKIRSTKLEDSAMYFCASSEVSSDGTQYFGPGTRLTVL.

The gene calls are TRBV14 and TRBJ2-5, with no clear D. Trimming stripped 2 bases from V and 5 bases from J, with 9 bases between. The CDR3 totals 13 residues. CDR1 and CDR2 from the germline V gene are SGHDN and FVKESK. The CDR3 nucleotides are TGTGCCAGCAGCCAACTAGGTATCGAGACCCAGTACTTC. Protein: CASSQLGIETQYF.

J is TRBJ2-5 and V is TRBV5-4; D may be TRBD1 (5 bases). V lost 0 bases and J lost 4, with 10 bases in between. CDR1 SGHNT and CDR2 YYREEE come from the germline V gene (reference sequence). CDR3 length: 14 amino acids. CDR3 region: CASSLGQGRETQYF. In DNA form, the CDR3 reads TGTGCCAGCAGCTTGGGTCAGGGCCGAGAGACCCAGTACTTC.

V is TRBV6-1 and J is TRBJ2-7, with 9 positions matching TRBD2. The J segment lost 5 bases and the V segment lost 5 bases, leaving 7 bases of the junction unmatched. The germline V gene has CDR1 MNHNS and CDR2 SASEGT. This CDR3 region has 14 residues. In nucleotides, the CDR3 is TGTGCCAGCAGTTCCGGGACTAGCAAGCACGAGCAGTACTTC. It translates to CASSSGTSKHEQYF.